One sample yielded the 8 T cell receptor beta chains listed below, sequenced in a study of T-cell reconstitution after alpha-beta-depleted transplantation in children. Preparing the TCRbeta library involved the use of unique molecular identifiers. A single record per CDR3 protein comes from TCRdb applying MiXCR to the PCR reads. Of 440,000 or so distinct CDR3 sequences listed, 43% were seen once; the top ten hold 27%. The input for sequencing was PBMCs, taken before TCRalphabeta/CD19-depleted stem cell transplant. All receptors come from a girl aged 2-9 years with aplastic anemia, due to receive a stem cell transplant.

This chain uses TRBV12-3 or TRBV12-4 with TRBJ1-5; D may be TRBD1 (6 bases). The CDR3 extends over 15 amino acids. V shed 5 bases and J shed 0 bases, with 11 bases lying between them. This chain's CDR3 is CASSKDRYSNQPQHF. CDR3 coding DNA: TGTGCCAGCAGTAAGGACAGATATAGCAATCAGCCCCAGCATTTT.

The CDR3, as DNA: TGTGCCAGCAGCCAAGATGGGACTAGAGCAGGAGAGACCCAGTACTTC. Its protein is CASSQDGTRAGETQYF. The chain links TRBV4-2 to TRBJ2-5, with TRBD2 matching 8 bases. V shed 0 bases, J shed 4 bases, and the junction held 7 bases outside the gene matches. The germline CDR1 and CDR2 sequences are LGHNA and YNFKEQ. The CDR3 has 16 amino acids.

On this clonotype itself: The germline gene is not matched at one end of the junction; a read error may be the cause. The CDR3 sequence: CASSATQGTQYF. CDR3 DNA sequence: TGTGCCAGCAGCGCGACCCAAGGGACCCAGTACTTC. The rearrangement links TRBV9 to TRBJ2-5; no firm D call. The germline V gene has CDR1 SGDLS and CDR2 YYNGEE. CDR3 size: 12 residues.

This clonotype was counted at least ten times. This rearrangement joins TRBV12-3 or TRBV12-4 to TRBJ2-7; 8 positions match TRBD2. This CDR3 comprises 12 residues. The J segment lost 4 bases and the V segment lost 6 bases, leaving 2 bases of the junction unmatched. CDR3 DNA sequence: TGTGCCAGCAGCCGCGGGGGGTACGAGCAGTACTTC. As protein: CASSRGGYEQYF.

This clonotype was counted many times. The J gene is TRBJ2-5, the V gene TRBV20-1, with 12 bases lining up with TRBD2. The CDR3 spans 16 residues. The trim removed 1 base at V and 5 bases at J, leaving 8 bases unmatched. Germline CDR1 reads DFQATT; CDR2 reads SNEGSKA (reference sequence). DNA of the CDR3: TGCAGTGCTAGAGCTAGCGGGAGGGCCAATGGGGAGACCCAGTACTTC. This gives the protein CSARASGRANGETQYF.

This clonotype was seen at least ten times. The chain recombines TRBV6-5 with TRBJ2-1, with TRBD1 as a possible D gene (5 bases). Germline V gene lookup returns CDR1 MNHEY and CDR2 SVGAGI. Trimming removed 0 bases at V and 4 bases at J, with 13 bases between. CDR3 size: 16 residues. CDR3: CASSYSDKPNYNEQFF. CDR3 coding DNA: TGTGCCAGCAGTTACTCGGACAAGCCTAATTACAATGAGCAGTTCTTC.

The J gene is TRBJ2-1, the V gene TRBV5-1; 9 bases match TRBD1. The CDR3 extends over 17 amino acids. Germline CDR1 is SGHRS and CDR2 is YFSETQ. J gave up 3 bases and V 0 bases, and 7 bases lay outside the gene matches. The CDR3 DNA reads TGCGCCAGCAGCTTGGTCTACGGGACAGGGCTCTACAATGAGCAGTTCTTC. Translation gives CASSLVYGTGLYNEQFF.

This clonotype was recorded many times. This chain uses TRBV6-1 with TRBJ1-3; D unclear. CDR1 is MNHNS, CDR2 SASEGT, per germline. This CDR3 comprises 14 residues. The V and J ends lost 7 bases and 2 bases respectively, with 12 bases between them. The DNA for the CDR3 is TGTGCCAGCACCATGGACGTACCTGGAAACACCATATATTTT. Translating it yields CASTMDVPGNTIYF.